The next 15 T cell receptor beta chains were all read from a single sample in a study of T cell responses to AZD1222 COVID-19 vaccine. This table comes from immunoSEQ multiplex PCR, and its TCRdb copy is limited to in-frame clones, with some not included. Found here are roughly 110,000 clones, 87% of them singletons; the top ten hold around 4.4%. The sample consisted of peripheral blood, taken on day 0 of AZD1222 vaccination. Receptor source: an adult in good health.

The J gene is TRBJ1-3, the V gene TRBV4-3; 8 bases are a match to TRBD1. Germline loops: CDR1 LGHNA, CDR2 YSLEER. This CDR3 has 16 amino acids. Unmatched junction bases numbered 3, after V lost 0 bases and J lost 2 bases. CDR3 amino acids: CASSQDLTGAGNTIYF. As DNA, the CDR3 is TGCGCCAGCAGCCAAGATCTGACAGGGGCTGGAAACACCATATATTTT.

CDR3 protein: CASSLVTTTNEQYF. CDR3 in DNA: TGTGCCAGCAGCTTAGTGACTACCACTAACGAGCAGTACTTC. V is TRBV7-9 and J is TRBJ2-7, with D perhaps TRBD2 (5 bases). Germline V gene lookup returns CDR1 SEHNR and CDR2 FQNEAQ (reference sequence). This CDR3 spans 14 amino acids. V dropped 1 base and J dropped 5 bases, with 12 bases sitting between them.

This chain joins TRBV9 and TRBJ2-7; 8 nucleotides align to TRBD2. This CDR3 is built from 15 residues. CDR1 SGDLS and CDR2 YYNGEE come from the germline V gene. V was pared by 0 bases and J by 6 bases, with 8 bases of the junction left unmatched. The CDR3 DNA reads TGTGCCAGCAGCGTAGCTAGAGCGGGGGTTGCCGAGCAGTACTTC. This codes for CASSVARAGVAEQYF.

The CDR3 nucleotides are TGCGCCAGCAGTGAAATGAACCAAGAGACCCAGTACTTC. It is translated as CASSEMNQETQYF. This sequence joins TRBV10-2 and TRBJ2-5; D is undetermined. Germline lookup yields CDR1 WSHSY and CDR2 SAAADI. The CDR3 has 13 residues. Trimming cost V 3 bases and J 0 bases, with 5 bases left between them.

The CDR3 spells CASSRDRERLQDTEAFF. In DNA form, the CDR3 reads TGTGCCAGTAGTAGGGACAGGGAGAGGCTGCAGGACACTGAAGCTTTCTTT. The gene calls are TRBV19 and TRBJ1-1; TRBD1 matches at 9 bases. The CDR3 covers 17 residues. Germline CDR1 and CDR2: LNHDA and SQIVND (reference sequence). Germline trimming cut 4 bases from V and 3 bases from J; bases unmatched to any gene: 12.

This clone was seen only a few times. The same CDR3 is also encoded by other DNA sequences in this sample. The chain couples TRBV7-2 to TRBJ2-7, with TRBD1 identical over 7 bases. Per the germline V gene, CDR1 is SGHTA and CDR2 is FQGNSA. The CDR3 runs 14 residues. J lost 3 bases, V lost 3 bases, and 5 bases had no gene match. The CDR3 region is CASSFGTVNYEQYF. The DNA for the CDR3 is TGTGCCAGCAGCTTCGGGACAGTTAACTACGAGCAGTACTTC.

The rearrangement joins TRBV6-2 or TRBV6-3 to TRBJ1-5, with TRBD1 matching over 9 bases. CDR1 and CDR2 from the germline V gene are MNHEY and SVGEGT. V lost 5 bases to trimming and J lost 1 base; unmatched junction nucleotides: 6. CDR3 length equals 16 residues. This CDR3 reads CASSTTDRGSNQPQHF. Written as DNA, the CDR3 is TGTGCCAGCAGTACGACGGACAGGGGAAGCAATCAGCCCCAGCATTTT.

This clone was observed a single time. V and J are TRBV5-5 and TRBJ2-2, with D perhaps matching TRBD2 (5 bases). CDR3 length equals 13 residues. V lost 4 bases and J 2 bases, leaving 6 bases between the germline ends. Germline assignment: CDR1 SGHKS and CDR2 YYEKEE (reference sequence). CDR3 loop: CASSRGNTGELFF. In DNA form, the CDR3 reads TGTGCCAGCAGCCGGGGAAACACCGGGGAGCTGTTTTTT. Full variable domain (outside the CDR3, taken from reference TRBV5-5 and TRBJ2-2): DAGVTQSPTHLIKTRGQQVTLRCSPISGHKSVSWYQQVLGQGPQFIFQYYEKEERGRGNFPDRFSARQFPNYSSELNVNALLLGDSALYLCASSRGNTGELFFGEGSRLTVL.

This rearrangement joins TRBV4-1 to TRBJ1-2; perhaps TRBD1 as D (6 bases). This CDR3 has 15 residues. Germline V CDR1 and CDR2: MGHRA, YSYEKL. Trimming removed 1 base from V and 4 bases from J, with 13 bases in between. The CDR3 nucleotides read TGCGCCAGCAGCCAAGGAGGGGGAAACCCCTATGGCTACACCTTC. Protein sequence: CASSQGGGNPYGYTF.

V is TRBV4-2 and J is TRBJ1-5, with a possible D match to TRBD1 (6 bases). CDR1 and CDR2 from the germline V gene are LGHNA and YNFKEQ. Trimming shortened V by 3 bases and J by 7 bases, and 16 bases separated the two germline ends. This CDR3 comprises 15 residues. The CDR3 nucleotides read TGTGCCAGCAGCCAGATCGTGGAAGGGGGACAGCCCCAGCATTTT. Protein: CASSQIVEGGQPQHF.

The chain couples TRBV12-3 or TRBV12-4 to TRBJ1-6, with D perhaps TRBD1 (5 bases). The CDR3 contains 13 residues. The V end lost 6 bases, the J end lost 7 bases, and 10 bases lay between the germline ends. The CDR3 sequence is CASRAGLNSPLHF. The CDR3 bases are TGTGCCAGCAGGGCAGGGTTGAATTCACCCCTCCACTTT.

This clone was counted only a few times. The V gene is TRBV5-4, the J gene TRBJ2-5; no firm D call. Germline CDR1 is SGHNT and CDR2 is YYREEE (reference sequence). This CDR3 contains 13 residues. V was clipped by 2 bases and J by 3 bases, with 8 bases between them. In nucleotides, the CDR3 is TGTGCCAGCAGCTTAACGGAAAAAGAGACCCAGTACTTC. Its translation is CASSLTEKETQYF.

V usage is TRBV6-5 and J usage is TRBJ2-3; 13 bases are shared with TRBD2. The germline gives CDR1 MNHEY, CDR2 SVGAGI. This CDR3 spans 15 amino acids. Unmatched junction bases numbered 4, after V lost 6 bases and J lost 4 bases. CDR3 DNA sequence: TGTGCCAGCAGCCCCACTAGCGGGGGGGCAGATACGCAGTATTTT. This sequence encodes CASSPTSGGADTQYF.

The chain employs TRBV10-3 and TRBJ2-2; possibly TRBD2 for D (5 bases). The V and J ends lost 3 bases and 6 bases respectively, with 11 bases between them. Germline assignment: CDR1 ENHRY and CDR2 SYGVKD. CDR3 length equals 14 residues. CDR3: CAISDGSGAGELFF. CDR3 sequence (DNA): TGTGCCATCAGTGACGGATCCGGGGCCGGGGAGCTGTTTTTT.

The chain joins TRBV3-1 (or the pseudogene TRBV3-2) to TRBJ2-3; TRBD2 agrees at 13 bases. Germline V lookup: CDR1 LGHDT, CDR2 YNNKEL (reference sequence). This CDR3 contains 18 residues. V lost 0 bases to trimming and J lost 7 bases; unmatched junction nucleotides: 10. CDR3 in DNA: TGTGCCAGCAGCCAAGAAAGAAGGACTAGCGGGAGTCGGTATACGCAGTATTTT. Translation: CASSQERRTSGSRYTQYF.